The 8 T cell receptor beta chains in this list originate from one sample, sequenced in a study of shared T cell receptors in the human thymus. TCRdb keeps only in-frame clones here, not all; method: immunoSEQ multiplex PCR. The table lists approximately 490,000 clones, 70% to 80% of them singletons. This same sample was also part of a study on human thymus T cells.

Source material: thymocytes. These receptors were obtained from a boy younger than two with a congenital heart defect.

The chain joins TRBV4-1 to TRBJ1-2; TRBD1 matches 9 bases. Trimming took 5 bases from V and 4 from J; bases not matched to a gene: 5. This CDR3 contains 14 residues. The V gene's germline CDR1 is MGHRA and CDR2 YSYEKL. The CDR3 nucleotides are TGCGCCAGCAGCGCGAACAGGGGGCTCTATGGCTACACCTTC. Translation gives CASSANRGLYGYTF.

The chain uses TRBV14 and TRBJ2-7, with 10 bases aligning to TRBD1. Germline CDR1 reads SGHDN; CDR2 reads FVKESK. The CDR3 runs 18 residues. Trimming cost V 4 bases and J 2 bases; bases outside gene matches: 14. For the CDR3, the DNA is TGTGCCAGCAGCCGAAGCACCGCCGGGACAGGGGTAACCTACGAGCAGTACTTC. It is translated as CASSRSTAGTGVTYEQYF.

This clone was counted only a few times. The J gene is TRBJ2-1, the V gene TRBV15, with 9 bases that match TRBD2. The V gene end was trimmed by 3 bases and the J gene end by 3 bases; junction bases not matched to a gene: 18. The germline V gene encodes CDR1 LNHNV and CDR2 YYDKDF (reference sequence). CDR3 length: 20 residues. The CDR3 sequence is CATSRPTRTSVPSGYNEQFF. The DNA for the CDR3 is TGTGCCACCAGCAGGCCCACCAGGACTAGCGTACCGTCGGGCTACAATGAGCAGTTCTTC.

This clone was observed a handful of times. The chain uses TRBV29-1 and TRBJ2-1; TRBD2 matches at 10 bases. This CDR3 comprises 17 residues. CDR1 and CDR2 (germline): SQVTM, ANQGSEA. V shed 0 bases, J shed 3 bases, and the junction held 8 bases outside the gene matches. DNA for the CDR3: TGCAGCGTTGAAGACGGGGGGGGACTAGCGATCTACAATGAGCAGTTCTTC. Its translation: CSVEDGGGLAIYNEQFF.

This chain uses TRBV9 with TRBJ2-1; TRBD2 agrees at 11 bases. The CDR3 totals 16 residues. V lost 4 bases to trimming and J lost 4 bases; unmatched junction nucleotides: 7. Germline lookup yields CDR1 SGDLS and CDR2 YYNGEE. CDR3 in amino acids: CASSPGGLADYNEQFF. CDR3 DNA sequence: TGTGCCAGCAGCCCCGGGGGACTAGCGGATTACAATGAGCAGTTCTTC.

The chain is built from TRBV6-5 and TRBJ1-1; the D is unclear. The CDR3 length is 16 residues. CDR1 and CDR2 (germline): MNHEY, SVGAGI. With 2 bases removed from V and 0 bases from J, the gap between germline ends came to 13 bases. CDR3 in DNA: TGTGCCAGCAGTTACGAGACACCCCAGCTGAACACTGAAGCTTTCTTT. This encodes CASSYETPQLNTEAFF.

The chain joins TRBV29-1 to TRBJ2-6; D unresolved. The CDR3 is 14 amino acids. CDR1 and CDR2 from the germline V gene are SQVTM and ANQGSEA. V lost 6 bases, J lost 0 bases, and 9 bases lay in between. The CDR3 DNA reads TGCAGCGTCTTTACACCCTCTGGGGCCAACGTCCTGACTTTC. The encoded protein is CSVFTPSGANVLTF. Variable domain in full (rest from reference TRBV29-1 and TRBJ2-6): SAVISQKPSRDICQRGTSLTIQCQVDSQVTMMFWYRQQPGQSLTLIATANQGSEATYESGFVIDKFPISRPNLTFSTLTVSNMSPEDSSIYLCSVFTPSGANVLTFGAGSRLTVL.

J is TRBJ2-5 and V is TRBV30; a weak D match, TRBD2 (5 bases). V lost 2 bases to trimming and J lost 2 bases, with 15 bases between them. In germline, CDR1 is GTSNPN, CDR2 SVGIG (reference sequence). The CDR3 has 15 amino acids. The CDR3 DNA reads TGTGCCTGGAGTCCCCCACTAGGCCCTCAAGAGACCCAGTACTTC. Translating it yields CAWSPPLGPQETQYF.